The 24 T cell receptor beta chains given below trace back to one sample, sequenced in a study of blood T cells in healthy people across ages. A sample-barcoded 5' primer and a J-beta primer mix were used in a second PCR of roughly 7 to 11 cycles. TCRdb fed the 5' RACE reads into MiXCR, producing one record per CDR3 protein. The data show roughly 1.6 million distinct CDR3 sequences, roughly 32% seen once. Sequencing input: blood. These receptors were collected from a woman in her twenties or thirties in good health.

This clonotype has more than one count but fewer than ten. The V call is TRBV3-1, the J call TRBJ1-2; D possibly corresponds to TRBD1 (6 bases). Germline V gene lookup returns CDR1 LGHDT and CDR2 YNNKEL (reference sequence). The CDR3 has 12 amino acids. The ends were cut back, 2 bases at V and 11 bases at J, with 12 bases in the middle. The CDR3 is CASSQTGSGYTF. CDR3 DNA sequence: TGTGCCAGCAGCCAAACAGGGTCGGGATACACCTTC.

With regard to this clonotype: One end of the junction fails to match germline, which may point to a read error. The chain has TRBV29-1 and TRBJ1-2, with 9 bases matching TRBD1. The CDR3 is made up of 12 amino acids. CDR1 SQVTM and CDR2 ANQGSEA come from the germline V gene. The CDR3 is CSAEQGALGYTF. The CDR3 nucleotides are TGCAGCGCTGAACAGGGGGCTCTTGGCTACACCTTC. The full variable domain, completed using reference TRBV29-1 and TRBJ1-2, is SAVISQKPSRDICQRGTSLTIQCQVDSQVTMMFWYRQQPGQSLTLIATANQGSEATYESGFVIDKFPISRPNLTFSTLTVSNMSPEDSSIYLCSAEQGALGYTFGSGTRLTVV.

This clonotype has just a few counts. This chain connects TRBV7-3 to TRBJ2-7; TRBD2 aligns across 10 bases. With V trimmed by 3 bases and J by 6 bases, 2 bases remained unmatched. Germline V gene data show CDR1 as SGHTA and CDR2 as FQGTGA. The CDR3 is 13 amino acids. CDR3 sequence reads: CASSLQRGGEQYF. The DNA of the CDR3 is TGTGCCAGCAGCTTGCAGCGGGGGGGCGAGCAGTACTTC.

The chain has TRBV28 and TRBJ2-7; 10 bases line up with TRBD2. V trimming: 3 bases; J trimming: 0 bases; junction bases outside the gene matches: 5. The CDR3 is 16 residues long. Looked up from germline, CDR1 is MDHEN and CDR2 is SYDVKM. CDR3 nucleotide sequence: TGTGCCAGCAGTTTCGGTAGCGGGGGGAGCTCCTACGAGCAGTACTTC. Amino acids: CASSFGSGGSSYEQYF.

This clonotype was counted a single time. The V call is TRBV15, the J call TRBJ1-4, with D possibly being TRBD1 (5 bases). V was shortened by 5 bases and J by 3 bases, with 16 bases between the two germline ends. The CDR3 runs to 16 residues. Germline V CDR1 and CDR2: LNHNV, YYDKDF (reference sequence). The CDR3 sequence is CATSGRGAGPNEKLFF. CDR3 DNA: TGTGCCACCAGCGGGCGAGGGGCCGGACCTAATGAAAAACTGTTTTTT.

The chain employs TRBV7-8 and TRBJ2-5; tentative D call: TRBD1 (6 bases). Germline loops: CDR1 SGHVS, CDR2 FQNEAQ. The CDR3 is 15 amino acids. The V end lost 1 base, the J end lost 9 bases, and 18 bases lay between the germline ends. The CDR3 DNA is TGTGCCAGCAGCTTAGGAACAGGGCTGGGCGAGGCCCAGTACTTC. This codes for CASSLGTGLGEAQYF.

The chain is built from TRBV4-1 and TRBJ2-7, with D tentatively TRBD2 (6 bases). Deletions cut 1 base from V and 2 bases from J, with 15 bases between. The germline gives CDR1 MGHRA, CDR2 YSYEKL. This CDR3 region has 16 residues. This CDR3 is CASSQGVTGVTYEQYF. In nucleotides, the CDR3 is TGCGCCAGCAGCCAAGGGGTTACGGGAGTTACCTACGAGCAGTACTTC.

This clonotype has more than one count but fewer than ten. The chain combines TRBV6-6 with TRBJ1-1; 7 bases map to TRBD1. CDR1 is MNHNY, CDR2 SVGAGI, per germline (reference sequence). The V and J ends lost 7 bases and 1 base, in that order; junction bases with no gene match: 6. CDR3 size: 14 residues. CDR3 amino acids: CASKRDSQNTEAFF. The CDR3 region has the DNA TGTGCCAGCAAAAGGGACAGTCAGAACACTGAAGCTTTCTTT.

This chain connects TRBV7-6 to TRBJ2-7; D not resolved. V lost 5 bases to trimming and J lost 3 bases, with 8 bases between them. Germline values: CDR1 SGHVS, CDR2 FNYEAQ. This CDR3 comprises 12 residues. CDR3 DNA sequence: TGTGCCAGCAGCGCGCTAAACTACGAGCAGTACTTC. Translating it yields CASSALNYEQYF.

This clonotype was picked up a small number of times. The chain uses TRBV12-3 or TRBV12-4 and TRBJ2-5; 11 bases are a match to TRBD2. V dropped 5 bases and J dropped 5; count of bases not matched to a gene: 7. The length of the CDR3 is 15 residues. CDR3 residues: CASSRTSGLWETQYF. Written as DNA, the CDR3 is TGTGCCAGCAGTCGGACTAGCGGGTTGTGGGAGACCCAGTACTTC.

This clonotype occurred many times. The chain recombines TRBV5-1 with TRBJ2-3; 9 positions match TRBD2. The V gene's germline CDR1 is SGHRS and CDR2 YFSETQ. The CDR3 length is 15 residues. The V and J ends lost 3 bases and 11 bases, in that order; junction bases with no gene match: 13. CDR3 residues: CASSWSGGPADWQYF. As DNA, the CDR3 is TGCGCCAGCAGCTGGAGCGGGGGGCCCGCGGATTGGCAGTATTTT.

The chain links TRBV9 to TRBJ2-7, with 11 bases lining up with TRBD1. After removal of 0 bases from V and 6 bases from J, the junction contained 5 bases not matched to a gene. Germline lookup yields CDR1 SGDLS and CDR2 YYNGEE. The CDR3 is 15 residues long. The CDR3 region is CASSVVPGTGGEQYF. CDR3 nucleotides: TGTGCCAGCAGCGTAGTCCCCGGGACAGGGGGCGAGCAGTACTTC.

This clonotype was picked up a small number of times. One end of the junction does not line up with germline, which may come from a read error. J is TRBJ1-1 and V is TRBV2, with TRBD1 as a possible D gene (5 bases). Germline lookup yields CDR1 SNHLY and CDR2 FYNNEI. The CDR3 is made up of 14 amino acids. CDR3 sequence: CASSEWGVNSEAFF. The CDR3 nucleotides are TGTGCCAGCAGTGAATGGGGGGTTAACAGTGAAGCTTTCTTT.

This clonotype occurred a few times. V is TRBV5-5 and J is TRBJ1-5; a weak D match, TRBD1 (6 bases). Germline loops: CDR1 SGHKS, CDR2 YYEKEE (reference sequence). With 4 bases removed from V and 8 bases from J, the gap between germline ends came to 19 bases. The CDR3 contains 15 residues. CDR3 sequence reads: CASSPLYRTVEPQHF. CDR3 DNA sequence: TGTGCCAGCAGCCCTCTCTACCGGACAGTAGAGCCCCAGCATTTT.

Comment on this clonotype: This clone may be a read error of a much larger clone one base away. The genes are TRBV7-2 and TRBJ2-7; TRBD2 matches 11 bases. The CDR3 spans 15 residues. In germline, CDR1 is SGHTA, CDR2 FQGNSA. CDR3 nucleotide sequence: TGTGCCGGCAGCTTAGAACTAGCGGGGGCCTACGAGCAGTACTTC. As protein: CAGSLELAGAYEQYF.

The CDR3 nucleotides read TGTGCCAGCAGCCCCGACACCTGGAACACTGAAGCTTTCTTT. The encoded protein is CASSPDTWNTEAFF. The V gene is TRBV6-5, the J gene TRBJ1-1; D is unclear. CDR1 is MNHEY, CDR2 SVGAGI, per germline. V lost 6 bases and J lost 1, with 12 bases in between. The CDR3 runs 14 residues.

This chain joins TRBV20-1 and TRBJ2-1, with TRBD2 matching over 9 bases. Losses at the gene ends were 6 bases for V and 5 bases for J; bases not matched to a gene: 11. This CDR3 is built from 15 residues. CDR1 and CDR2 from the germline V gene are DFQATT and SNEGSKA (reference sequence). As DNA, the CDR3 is TGCAGTGCCCCCACCCCGGGACTAGCCCACAATGAGCAGTTCTTC. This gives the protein CSAPTPGLAHNEQFF.

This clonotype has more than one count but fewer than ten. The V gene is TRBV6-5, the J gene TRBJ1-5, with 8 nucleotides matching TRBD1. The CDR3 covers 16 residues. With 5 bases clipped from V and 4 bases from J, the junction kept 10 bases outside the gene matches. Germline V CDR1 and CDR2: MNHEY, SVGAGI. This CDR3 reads CASSTGTGSRNQPQHF. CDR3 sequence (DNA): TGTGCCAGCAGTACGGGGACAGGCTCGAGAAATCAGCCCCAGCATTTT.

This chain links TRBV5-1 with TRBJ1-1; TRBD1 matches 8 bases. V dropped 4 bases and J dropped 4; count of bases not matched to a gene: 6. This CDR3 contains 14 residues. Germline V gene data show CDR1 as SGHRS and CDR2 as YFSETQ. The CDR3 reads CASSPDRGTTEAFF. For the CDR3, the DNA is TGCGCCAGCAGCCCCGACAGGGGTACCACTGAAGCTTTCTTT.

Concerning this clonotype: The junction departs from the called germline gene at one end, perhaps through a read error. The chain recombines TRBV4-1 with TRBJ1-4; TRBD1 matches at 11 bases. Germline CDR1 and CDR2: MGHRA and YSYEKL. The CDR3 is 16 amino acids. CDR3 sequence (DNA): TGCGCCAACAGCCACGGGACAGGGGGTAGGGTTGAAAAACTGTTTTTT. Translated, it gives CANSHGTGGRVEKLFF.

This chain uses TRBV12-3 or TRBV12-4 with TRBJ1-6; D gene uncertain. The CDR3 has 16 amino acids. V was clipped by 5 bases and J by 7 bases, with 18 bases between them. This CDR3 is CASSPASLKGNSPLHF. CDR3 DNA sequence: TGTGCCAGCAGTCCGGCGAGCCTCAAAGGGAATTCACCCCTCCACTTT.

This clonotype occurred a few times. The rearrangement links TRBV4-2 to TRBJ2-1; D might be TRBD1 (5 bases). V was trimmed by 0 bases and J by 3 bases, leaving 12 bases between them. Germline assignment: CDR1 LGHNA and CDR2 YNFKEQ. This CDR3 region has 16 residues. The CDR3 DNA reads TGTGCCAGCAGCCAAGAAAGGGGCGGTAACTACAATGAGCAGTTCTTC. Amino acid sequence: CASSQERGGNYNEQFF.

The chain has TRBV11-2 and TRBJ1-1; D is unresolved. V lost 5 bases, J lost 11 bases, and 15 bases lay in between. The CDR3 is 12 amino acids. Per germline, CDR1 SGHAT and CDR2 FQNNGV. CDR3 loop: CASSPQADRAFF. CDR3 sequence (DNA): TGTGCCAGCAGCCCCCAGGCCGACCGGGCTTTCTTT.

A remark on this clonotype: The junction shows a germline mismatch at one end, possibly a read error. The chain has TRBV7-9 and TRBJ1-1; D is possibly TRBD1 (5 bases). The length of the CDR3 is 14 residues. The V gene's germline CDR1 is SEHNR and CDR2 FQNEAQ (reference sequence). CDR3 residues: CASSALGGTFGAFF. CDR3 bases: TGCGCCAGCAGCGCCCTGGGGGGGACTTTTGGGGCTTTCTTT.